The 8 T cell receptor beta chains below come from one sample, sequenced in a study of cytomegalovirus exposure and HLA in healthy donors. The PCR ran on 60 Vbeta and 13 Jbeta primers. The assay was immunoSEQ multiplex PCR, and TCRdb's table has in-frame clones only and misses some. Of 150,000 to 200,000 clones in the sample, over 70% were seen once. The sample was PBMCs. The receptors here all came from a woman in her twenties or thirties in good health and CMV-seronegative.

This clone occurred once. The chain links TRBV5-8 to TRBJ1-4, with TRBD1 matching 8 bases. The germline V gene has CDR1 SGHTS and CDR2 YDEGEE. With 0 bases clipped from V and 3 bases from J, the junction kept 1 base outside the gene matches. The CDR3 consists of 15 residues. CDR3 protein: CASSLVGQANEKLFF. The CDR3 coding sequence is TGTGCCAGCAGCTTGGTGGGACAGGCTAATGAAAAACTGTTTTTT.

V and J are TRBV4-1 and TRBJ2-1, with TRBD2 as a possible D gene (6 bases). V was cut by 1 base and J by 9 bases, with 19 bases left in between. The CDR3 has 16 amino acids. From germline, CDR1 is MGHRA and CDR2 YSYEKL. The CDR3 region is CASSQGLPEGLVEQFF. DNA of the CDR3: TGCGCCAGCAGCCAAGGATTGCCGGAGGGCCTCGTTGAGCAGTTCTTC.

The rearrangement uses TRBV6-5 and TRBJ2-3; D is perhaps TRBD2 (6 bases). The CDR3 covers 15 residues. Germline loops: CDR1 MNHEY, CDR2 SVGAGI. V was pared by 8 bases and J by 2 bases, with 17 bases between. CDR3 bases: TGTGCCAGCTCTCTAACGGGCGGGGCCACAGATACGCAGTATTTT. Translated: CASSLTGGATDTQYF.

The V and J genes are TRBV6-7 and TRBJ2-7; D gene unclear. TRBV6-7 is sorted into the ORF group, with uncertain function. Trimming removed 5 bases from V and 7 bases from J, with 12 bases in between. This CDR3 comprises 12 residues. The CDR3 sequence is CASSAIRLEQYF. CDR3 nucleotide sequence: TGTGCCAGCAGTGCCATCCGACTTGAGCAGTACTTC.

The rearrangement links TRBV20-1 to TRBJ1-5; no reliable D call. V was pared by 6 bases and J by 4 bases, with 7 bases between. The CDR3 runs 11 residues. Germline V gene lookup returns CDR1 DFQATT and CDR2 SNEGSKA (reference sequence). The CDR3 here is CSAARNQPQHF. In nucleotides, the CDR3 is TGCAGTGCAGCAAGAAATCAGCCCCAGCATTTT.

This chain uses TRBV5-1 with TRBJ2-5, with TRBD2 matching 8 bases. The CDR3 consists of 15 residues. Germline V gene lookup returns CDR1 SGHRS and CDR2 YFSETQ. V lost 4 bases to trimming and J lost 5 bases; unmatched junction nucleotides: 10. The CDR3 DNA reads TGCGCCAGCAGCCCTGATGCGGGAGGAGGGGAGACCCAGTACTTC. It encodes CASSPDAGGGETQYF.

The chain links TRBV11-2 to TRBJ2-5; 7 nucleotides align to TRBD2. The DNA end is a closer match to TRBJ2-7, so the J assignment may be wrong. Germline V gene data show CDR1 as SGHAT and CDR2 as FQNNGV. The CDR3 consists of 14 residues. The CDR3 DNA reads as TGTGCCAGCAGCGCACTAGCGAAACCCTACGAGCAGTACTTC. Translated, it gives CASSALAKPYEQYF.

The CDR3 reads CASSSGQGYGYTF. The CDR3 region has the DNA TGTGCCAGCAGCTCCGGACAGGGCTATGGCTACACCTTC. The V gene is TRBV28, the J gene TRBJ1-2, with TRBD1 matching 8 bases. Trimming removed 6 bases from V and 4 bases from J; junction bases left unmatched: 4. Germline V gene lookup returns CDR1 MDHEN and CDR2 SYDVKM. CDR3 length: 13 residues.